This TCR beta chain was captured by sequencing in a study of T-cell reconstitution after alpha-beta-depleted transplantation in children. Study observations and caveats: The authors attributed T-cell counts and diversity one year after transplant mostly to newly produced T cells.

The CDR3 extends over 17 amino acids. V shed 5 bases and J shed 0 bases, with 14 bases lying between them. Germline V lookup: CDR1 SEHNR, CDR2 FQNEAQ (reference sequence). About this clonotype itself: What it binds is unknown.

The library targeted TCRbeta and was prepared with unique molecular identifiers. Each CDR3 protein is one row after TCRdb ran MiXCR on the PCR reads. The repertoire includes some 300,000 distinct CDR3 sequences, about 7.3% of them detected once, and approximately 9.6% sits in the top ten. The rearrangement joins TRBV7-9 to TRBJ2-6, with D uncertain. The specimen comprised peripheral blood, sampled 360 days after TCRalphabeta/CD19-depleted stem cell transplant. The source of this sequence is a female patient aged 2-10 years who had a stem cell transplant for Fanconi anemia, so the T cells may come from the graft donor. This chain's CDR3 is CASSTLTTSSGANVLTF. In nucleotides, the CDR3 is TGTGCCAGCAGCACCCTCACTACGAGCTCTGGGGCCAACGTCCTGACTTTC.